In this sample, the clone carrying this T cell receptor beta chain turned up many times. Its target is not known. This entry is derived from a study of neurological immune-mediated disorders. The study's findings and limits: No expanded-clone CDR3 amino acid sequence recurred across subjects, suggesting private TCR-beta repertoires.

Sequencing runs each yielded over 170 million TCR-beta sequences from 15-18 subjects. TCRdb recomputed calls from the 5' RACE reads with MiXCR, one row per CDR3 protein. The sample holds about 79,000 distinct CDR3 sequences, 12% to 15% seen once. The germline CDR1 and CDR2 sequences are SGHRS and YFSETQ. V was trimmed by 4 bases and J by 3 bases, leaving 19 bases between them. The CDR3 sequence is 17 residues long. Sequenced material: PBMCs. The source is a woman aged 50 to 60 in good health. This chain joins TRBV5-1 and TRBJ2-2; the D gene is possibly TRBD2 (6 bases). Written as DNA, the CDR3 is TGCGCCAGCAGCGGAGCCCCTAGCGAGGGGCACACCGGGGAGCTGTTTTTT. This encodes CASSGAPSEGHTGELFF.